What follows are 24 T cell receptor beta chains derived from one specimen sequenced in a study of T cell responses to AZD1222 COVID-19 vaccine. Sequenced by immunoSEQ multiplex PCR; TCRdb stores in-frame clones only, minus some. The data show roughly 190,000 clones, around 94% seen once. Sequencing used peripheral blood, obtained 28 days after the second dose of the MenACWY control vaccine. These receptors all come from an adult who received the MenACWY meningococcal vaccine as a control.

The V and J genes are TRBV11-2 and TRBJ2-1; D unclear. CDR3 length equals 13 residues. Trimming took 4 bases from V and 3 from J, leaving 7 bases between them. Germline V gives CDR1 SGHAT, CDR2 FQNNGV. The CDR3 protein is CASSWSNYNEQFF. CDR3 bases: TGTGCCAGCAGCTGGTCGAACTACAATGAGCAGTTCTTC.

J is TRBJ2-1 and V is TRBV27, with 10 bases matching TRBD2. Germline lookup yields CDR1 MNHEY and CDR2 SMNVEV (reference sequence). CDR3 size: 21 residues. With V trimmed by 6 bases and J by 7 bases, 27 bases remained unmatched. CDR3 region: CASSTLYTTQGLASFRNEQFF. Here the CDR3 DNA reads TGTGCCAGCAGCACTCTTTATACTACCCAGGGACTAGCGAGTTTTAGAAATGAGCAGTTCTTC.

The chain joins TRBV7-3 to TRBJ1-2, with a weak D call TRBD1 (5 bases). Between the trimmed V and J ends, which lost 2 bases and 2 bases, there was a span of 12 bases. This CDR3 is built from 15 residues. Per germline, CDR1 SGHTA and CDR2 FQGTGA. CDR3 nucleotides: TGTGCCAGCAGCTTAGGCCCCGGGGGAAACTATGGCTACACCTTC. Amino acid sequence: CASSLGPGGNYGYTF.

The rearrangement joins TRBV12-3 or TRBV12-4 to TRBJ1-1; D remains ambiguous. The CDR3 is 12 amino acids. V lost 5 bases to trimming and J lost 5 bases, with 9 bases between them. CDR3 loop: CASSARPTEAFF. DNA for the CDR3: TGTGCCAGCAGTGCCCGCCCGACTGAAGCTTTCTTT.

The V call is TRBV11-2, the J call TRBJ1-5, with D unclear. Looked up from germline, CDR1 is SGHAT and CDR2 is FQNNGV. Deletions cut 0 bases from V and 4 bases from J, with 10 bases between. There are 15 residues in the CDR3. The CDR3 DNA follows: TGTGCCAGCAGCTTAGATTCACAGACTAATCAGCCCCAGCATTTT. Protein: CASSLDSQTNQPQHF.

The rearrangement joins TRBV27 to TRBJ1-4; D is unresolved. The germline V and J ends were trimmed by 2 bases and 8 bases, with 9 bases remaining between them. The germline gives CDR1 MNHEY, CDR2 SMNVEV (reference sequence). The CDR3 consists of 13 residues. CDR3 loop: CASSLIGGEKLFF. For the CDR3, the DNA is TGTGCCAGCAGTTTAATAGGAGGCGAAAAACTGTTTTTT.

The J gene is TRBJ2-5, the V gene TRBV30, with D maybe TRBD1 (6 bases). Germline V gives CDR1 GTSNPN, CDR2 SVGIG (reference sequence). The CDR3 is made up of 14 amino acids. The germline V and J ends were trimmed by 0 bases and 2 bases, with 10 bases remaining between them. The CDR3, as DNA: TGTGCCTGGAGTGTAAAGGGGGTGCAAGAGACCCAGTACTTC. This sequence encodes CAWSVKGVQETQYF.

On this clone itself: Other DNA variants within this sample encode the same CDR3. The rearrangement links TRBV19 to TRBJ1-2; D remains unclear. The CDR3 spans 13 residues. Trimming cost V 4 bases and J 5 bases, with 11 bases left between them. Germline CDR1 reads LNHDA; CDR2 reads SQIVND (reference sequence). CDR3 bases: TGTGCCAGTAGTAGAACGGGAACATATGGCTACACCTTC. This encodes CASSRTGTYGYTF. Drawing the rest from reference TRBV19 and TRBJ1-2, the complete variable domain is DGGITQSPKYLFRKEGQNVTLSCEQNLNHDAMYWYRQDPGQGLRLIYYSQIVNDFQKGDIAEGYSVSREKKESFPLTVTSAQKNPTAFYLCASSRTGTYGYTFGSGTRLTVV.

This chain connects TRBV5-5 to TRBJ2-3; D ambiguous. CDR1 and CDR2 (germline): SGHKS, YYEKEE (reference sequence). The CDR3 spans 15 residues. V gave up 0 bases and J gave up 3 bases, with 11 bases separating them. DNA of the CDR3: TGTGCCAGCAGCTTGGTTGTGGGCGCAACAGATACGCAGTATTTT. It translates to CASSLVVGATDTQYF.

The genes are TRBV3-1 (or the pseudogene TRBV3-2) and TRBJ1-1; no reliable D call. This CDR3 has 14 residues. Between the trimmed V and J ends, which lost 1 base and 1 base, there was a span of 7 bases. Germline-derived CDR1 and CDR2 are LGHDT and YNNKEL (reference sequence). CDR3 nucleotides: TGTGCCAGCAGCCAAGTTGCACAGAACACTGAAGCTTTCTTT. Its protein is CASSQVAQNTEAFF.

The chain links TRBV5-8 to TRBJ2-7; 7 bases line up with TRBD2. In germline, CDR1 is SGHTS, CDR2 YDEGEE. The CDR3 extends over 14 amino acids. V dropped 1 base and J dropped 2; count of bases not matched to a gene: 3. DNA of the CDR3: TGTGCCAGCAGCTTGATGGGGGGGACCTACGAGCAGTACTTC. Encoded protein: CASSLMGGTYEQYF.

The CDR3 region has the DNA TGTGCCATTACGGCAGGGGACGAATCACCCCTCCACTTT. It specifies CAITAGDESPLHF. The rearrangement uses TRBV10-3 and TRBJ1-6; D might be TRBD1 (6 bases). V was cut by 9 bases and J by 10 bases, with 16 bases left in between. This CDR3 is built from 13 residues. Germline lookup yields CDR1 ENHRY and CDR2 SYGVKD.

This clone was found once. The V gene is TRBV20-1, the J gene TRBJ2-1; possibly TRBD2 for D (6 bases). The CDR3 length is 11 residues. V was shortened by 6 bases and J by 15 bases, with 18 bases between the two germline ends. Germline V gene lookup returns CDR1 DFQATT and CDR2 SNEGSKA (reference sequence). The CDR3 DNA reads as TGCAGTGCGTTGGTCCGGGAGAGGTCGTTCTTC. This gives the protein CSALVRERSFF.

This clone was observed a few times. The rearrangement uses TRBV27 and TRBJ1-2, with D perhaps TRBD1 (6 bases). Germline V gives CDR1 MNHEY, CDR2 SMNVEV (reference sequence). Trimming stripped 5 bases from V and 4 bases from J, with 20 bases between. CDR3 length: 16 residues. The CDR3 is CASSPVRGGWPYGYTF. CDR3 nucleotides: TGTGCCAGCAGTCCTGTTCGAGGGGGGTGGCCCTATGGCTACACCTTC.

The chain joins TRBV30 to TRBJ1-6; perhaps TRBD1 as D (5 bases). There are 15 residues in the CDR3. Trimming took 3 bases from V and 7 from J, leaving 16 bases between them. Per germline, CDR1 GTSNPN and CDR2 SVGIG (reference sequence). The CDR3 nucleotides read TGTGCCTGGAGGGGGCCCAAAGGGGCCAATTCACCCCTCCACTTT. Residues: CAWRGPKGANSPLHF.

This chain joins TRBV11-3 and TRBJ1-2; 9 nucleotides line up with TRBD1. The CDR3 length is 14 residues. The germline V gene encodes CDR1 SGHNT and CDR2 YENEEA. V shed 4 bases, J shed 3 bases, and the junction held 3 bases outside the gene matches. CDR3 DNA sequence: TGTGCCAGCAGCTGGGGACAGGGTGACTATGGCTACACCTTC. Translation gives CASSWGQGDYGYTF.

The gene calls are TRBV30 and TRBJ2-5; D uncertain. CDR1 is GTSNPN, CDR2 SVGIG, per germline (reference sequence). Between the trimmed V and J ends, which lost 0 bases and 4 bases, there was a span of 9 bases. The CDR3 has 13 amino acids. CDR3 region: CAWSVMHGETQYF. The CDR3 region has the DNA TGTGCCTGGAGTGTAATGCATGGAGAGACCCAGTACTTC. Looking up the rest from reference TRBV30 and TRBJ2-5 gives the full variable domain: SQTIHQWPATLVQPVGSPLSLECTVEGTSNPNLYWYRQAAGRGLQLLFYSVGIGQISSEVPQNLSASRPQDRQFILSSKKLLLSDSGFYLCAWSVMHGETQYFGPGTRLLVL.

This clone appeared a single time. This chain's CDR3 is CASSRRQGQPSTDTQYF. The CDR3 DNA follows: TGTGCCAGCAGCCGACGACAGGGTCAGCCTAGCACAGATACGCAGTATTTT. This chain joins TRBV4-2 and TRBJ2-3; 7 nucleotides agree with TRBD1. Germline V gene sequence: CDR1 LGHNA, CDR2 YNFKEQ. The length of the CDR3 is 17 residues. Trimming at V came to 4 bases and at J to 0 bases, leaving 10 bases not matched to a gene.

The genes are TRBV7-2 and TRBJ2-3, with D possibly being TRBD2 (6 bases). The CDR3 has 14 residues. V was cut by 4 bases and J by 5 bases, with 13 bases left in between. From germline, CDR1 is SGHTA and CDR2 FQGNSA. The CDR3 protein is CASSSGTRIDTQYF. The DNA of the CDR3 is TGTGCCAGCAGCTCCGGGACTCGAATAGATACGCAGTATTTT. The full variable domain, with the rest looked up from reference TRBV7-2 and TRBJ2-3, is GAGVSQSPSNKVTEKGKDVELRCDPISGHTALYWYRQSLGQGLEFLIYFQGNSAPDKSGLPSDRFSAERTGGSVSTLTIQRTQQEDSAVYLCASSSGTRIDTQYFGPGTRLTVL.

V gene TRBV7-2 combines with J gene TRBJ1-3, with D possibly TRBD1 on 5 matching bases. Germline CDR1 and CDR2: SGHTA and FQGNSA. CDR3 length: 15 residues. V was pared by 5 bases and J by 0 bases, with 11 bases between. The CDR3 DNA is TGTGCCAGCAGCCCGCAGGGATACTCTGGAAACACCATATATTTT. As protein: CASSPQGYSGNTIYF.

This clone is a singleton in its sample. The V gene is TRBV3-1 (or the pseudogene TRBV3-2), the J gene TRBJ2-1; D is perhaps TRBD2 (5 bases). The germline gives CDR1 LGHDT, CDR2 YNNKEL (reference sequence). This CDR3 contains 12 residues. Trimming removed 4 bases from V and 8 bases from J, with 9 bases in between. CDR3: CASSPGVHEQFF. CDR3 coding DNA: TGTGCCAGCAGCCCCGGGGTCCATGAGCAGTTCTTC.

This clone was counted a single time. The chain recombines TRBV21-1 with TRBJ1-2; TRBD1 is the table's D call, not checked against the DNA. TRBV21-1 is marked as a pseudogene. CDR3 length: 16 residues. The CDR3 sequence is CASSTPQGNTNYGYTF. The DNA of the CDR3 is TGTGCCAGCAGCACCCCACAGGGGAATACTAACTATGGCTACACCTTC.

The chain uses TRBV11-2 and TRBJ2-1, with 12 nucleotides matching TRBD2. V gave up 4 bases and J gave up 10 bases; unmatched junction bases: 8. This CDR3 has 15 residues. The germline V gene encodes CDR1 SGHAT and CDR2 FQNNGV. CDR3 bases: TGTGCCAGCAGCTCCCGGACTAGCGGGGCCAGGGAGCAGTTCTTC. It encodes CASSSRTSGAREQFF.

V usage is TRBV7-9 and J usage is TRBJ2-5; possibly TRBD2 for D (7 bases). The CDR3 runs to 16 residues. Trimming left V 5 bases short and J 1 base short, with 17 bases between. Germline V gene lookup returns CDR1 SEHNR and CDR2 FQNEAQ (reference sequence). CDR3: CASSPGVAGSQETQYF. In DNA, the CDR3 is TGTGCCAGCAGCCCAGGGGTAGCGGGTTCCCAAGAGACCCAGTACTTC. Complete variable domain (other parts from reference TRBV7-9 and TRBJ2-5): DTGVSQNPRHKITKRGQNVTFRCDPISEHNRLYWYRQTLGQGPEFLTYFQNEAQLEKSRLLSDRFSAERPKGSFSTLEIQRTEQGDSAMYLCASSPGVAGSQETQYFGPGTRLLVL.